The source of this T cell receptor beta chain is a study of CD8+ T cells in alopecia areata. Study-level information: Patients in the treated group were given tofacitinib by mouth, 5 to 10 mg twice a day. For 6 to 18 months, tofacitinib was taken, and 6 months off drug followed.

Regarding treatment: oral pan-JAK inhibitor, 5-10 mg twice daily. Sequencing used cDNA as its template, made by extracting RNA and reverse transcribing it. Profiled with immunoSEQ multiplex PCR; TCRdb holds only in-frame clones, not every one. This table has about 74,000 clones, 25% to 35% appearing once. CDR1 is MDHEN and CDR2 is SYDVKM in the germline V gene. The CDR3 contains 15 residues. The ends were cut back, 0 bases at V and 4 bases at J, with 10 bases in the middle. Worth noting for this clone: The antigen remains undetermined. Additional DNA sequences in this sample encode the identical CDR3.

Broader study findings: Scalp clonality dropped significantly under tofacitinib, as did expanded CD8+ top-100 clones.

The specimen was CD8+ T cells sorted from blood, collected at week 4, from a patient treated with tofacitinib. The receptor was isolated from a human donor with alopecia areata. This sequence joins TRBV28 and TRBJ2-4, with D perhaps given as TRBD1 or TRBD2 (5 bases each). The CDR3 DNA is TGTGCCAGCAGTTTATGGCTAGAGGGGAAAAACATTCAGTACTTC. It translates to CASSLWLEGKNIQYF.